The 30 T cell receptor beta chains in this list originate from one sample, sequenced in a study of cytomegalovirus exposure and HLA in healthy donors. PCR used 60 Vbeta primers and 13 Jbeta primers. The repertoire was sequenced with immunoSEQ multiplex PCR; TCRdb's copy has only in-frame clones and lacks some. Of 100,000 to 150,000 clones listed, 77% are singletons. Sequencing was done on a sample of PBMCs. Source of these receptors: a woman aged 55-70 years in good health and CMV-seronegative.

J is TRBJ2-5 and V is TRBV5-4; 7 nucleotides agree with TRBD2. Germline V gene lookup returns CDR1 SGHNT and CDR2 YYREEE (reference sequence). The ends lost 2 bases at V and 2 bases at J; junction bases unmatched: 6. The CDR3 runs to 15 residues. The CDR3 DNA reads as TGTGCCAGCAGCTTCCGCGGGAGTGGGCAAGAGACCCAGTACTTC. Encoded protein: CASSFRGSGQETQYF.

V gene TRBV6-5 combines with J gene TRBJ2-1; weak D call: TRBD2 (6 bases). This CDR3 contains 15 residues. Germline V CDR1 and CDR2: MNHEY, SVGAGI. Trimming took 4 bases from V and 7 from J, leaving 17 bases between them. The CDR3 DNA reads as TGTGCCAGCAGTTTCCGGGACTCCGGGGTTAATGAGCAGTTCTTC. It is translated as CASSFRDSGVNEQFF.

The chain uses TRBV5-1 and TRBJ2-5, with 11 bases that match TRBD1. CDR3 length equals 15 residues. The J segment lost 3 bases and the V segment lost 3 bases, leaving 4 bases of the junction unmatched. Looked up from germline, CDR1 is SGHRS and CDR2 is YFSETQ. The chain's CDR3 is CASSWGTGGKETQYF. CDR3 DNA sequence: TGCGCCAGCAGCTGGGGGACAGGGGGGAAAGAGACCCAGTACTTC. The full variable domain, completed using reference TRBV5-1 and TRBJ2-5, is KAGVTQTPRYLIKTRGQQVTLSCSPISGHRSVSWYQQTPGQGLQFLFEYFSETQRNKGNFPGRFSGRQFSNSRSEMNVSTLELGDSALYLCASSWGTGGKETQYFGPGTRLLVL.

The rearrangement links TRBV7-9 to TRBJ1-3, with D perhaps matching TRBD1 (6 bases). This CDR3 is 14 amino acids long. Trimming pared 5 bases from V and 2 bases from J, leaving 10 bases between. Germline lookup yields CDR1 SEHNR and CDR2 FQNEAQ (reference sequence). CDR3 nucleotides: TGTGCCAGCAGCGCGACAGGCCCTGGAAACACCATATATTTT. The encoded protein is CASSATGPGNTIYF.

The genes are TRBV7-9 and TRBJ2-7; TRBD2 agrees at 12 bases. The V and J ends lost 4 bases and 7 bases, in that order; junction bases with no gene match: 20. Per germline, CDR1 SEHNR and CDR2 FQNEAQ (reference sequence). The length of the CDR3 is 19 residues. The CDR3 nucleotides are TGTGCCAGCAGCTCAGAAGGGGGGACTAGCGGGCATAACCGGGGAGAGCAGTACTTC. Its translation: CASSSEGGTSGHNRGEQYF.

V and J are TRBV7-3 and TRBJ1-1, with a possible D match to TRBD1 (5 bases). Between the trimmed V and J ends, which lost 5 bases and 1 base, there was a span of 8 bases. The CDR3 sequence is 13 residues long. Germline assignment: CDR1 SGHTA and CDR2 FQGTGA. The CDR3, as DNA: TGTGCCAGCAGCCAAGGGGAGAACACTGAAGCTTTCTTT. Its translation is CASSQGENTEAFF.

This sequence joins TRBV10-1 and TRBJ2-2, with a tentative D call TRBD2 (6 bases). With 3 bases removed from V and 7 bases from J, the gap between germline ends came to 15 bases. CDR3 length equals 15 residues. Looked up from germline, CDR1 is WNHNN and CDR2 is SYGVQD (reference sequence). The CDR3 is CASSDFSAGRGELFF. CDR3 DNA sequence: TGCGCCAGCAGTGACTTCTCCGCGGGACGCGGGGAGCTGTTTTTT.

The chain links TRBV4-2 to TRBJ2-3; 10 nucleotides line up with TRBD2. The CDR3 is made up of 19 amino acids. J lost 3 bases, V lost 4 bases, and 16 bases had no gene match. Germline V CDR1 and CDR2: LGHNA, YNFKEQ. The CDR3 DNA follows: TGTGCCAGCAGCCTGGCGGTAGCTAGCGGGAGCCCACGGACAGATACGCAGTATTTT. Protein: CASSLAVASGSPRTDTQYF.

The chain employs TRBV7-2 and TRBJ2-3; tentatively, D is TRBD1 (6 bases). Trimming took off 1 base at V and 2 bases at J, with 13 bases between the two ends. CDR1 is SGHTA, CDR2 FQGNSA, per germline. The CDR3 loop spans 16 amino acids. The CDR3 bases are TGTGCCAGCAGCTTAGGGGCCTCAGGGGCCACAGATACGCAGTATTTT. It translates to CASSLGASGATDTQYF.

The gene calls are TRBV5-1 and TRBJ1-4; 9 positions match TRBD1. The trim removed 3 bases at V and 5 bases at J, leaving 5 bases unmatched. The CDR3 sequence is 15 residues long. In germline, CDR1 is SGHRS, CDR2 YFSETQ. The CDR3 sequence is CASSYYGTGNEKLFF. CDR3 in DNA: TGCGCCAGCAGCTACTACGGGACAGGGAATGAAAAACTGTTTTTT.

This clone has a single count. The chain employs TRBV6-1 and TRBJ1-4, with D possibly being TRBD1 (5 bases). With 6 bases removed from V and 0 bases from J, the gap between germline ends came to 8 bases. The length of the CDR3 is 14 residues. Germline loops: CDR1 MNHNS, CDR2 SASEGT. The CDR3 sequence is CASRLQATNEKLFF. In DNA form, the CDR3 reads TGTGCCAGCAGGCTACAGGCAACTAATGAAAAACTGTTTTTT.

The genes are TRBV27 and TRBJ1-5; the D gene is possibly TRBD1 (5 bases). The CDR3 has 12 amino acids. Germline loops: CDR1 MNHEY, CDR2 SMNVEV (reference sequence). V lost 0 bases, J lost 9 bases, and 6 bases lay in between. CDR3 in DNA: TGTGCCAGCAGTTTATCGGGGGGGCCCCAGCATTTT. Amino acid sequence: CASSLSGGPQHF.

The rearrangement uses TRBV5-1 and TRBJ1-2; D is unresolved. In germline, CDR1 is SGHRS, CDR2 YFSETQ. Trimming removed 6 bases from V and 6 bases from J, with 18 bases in between. The CDR3 is 14 amino acids. This CDR3 is CASNDKSARDGYTF. CDR3 in DNA: TGCGCCAGCAACGACAAGTCCGCCCGTGATGGCTACACCTTC.

This chain joins TRBV7-9 and TRBJ1-1; 7 bases agree with TRBD1. From germline, CDR1 is SEHNR and CDR2 FQNEAQ (reference sequence). The CDR3 runs 16 residues. Unmatched junction bases numbered 17, after V lost 8 bases and J lost 5 bases. The DNA of the CDR3 is TGTGCCAGCTACAAAGCGGGCAGGGGGTATGGTACTGAAGCTTTCTTT. Its translation is CASYKAGRGYGTEAFF.

This clone showed up just a few times. The chain employs TRBV9 and TRBJ2-1; 7 positions match TRBD2. The V gene end was trimmed by 4 bases and the J gene end by 4 bases; junction bases not matched to a gene: 8. Germline CDR1 reads SGDLS; CDR2 reads YYNGEE. The CDR3 has 15 amino acids. The CDR3 DNA follows: TGTGCCAGCAGCATTCGTAGCGGGCCTTACAATGAGCAGTTCTTC. Its translation is CASSIRSGPYNEQFF.

This chain connects TRBV29-1 to TRBJ1-4; D is uncertain. V gave up 6 bases and J gave up 3 bases, with 14 bases separating them. This CDR3 region has 14 residues. Per germline, CDR1 SQVTM and CDR2 ANQGSEA. The CDR3 nucleotides are TGCAGCGTCGCGCGGCGCGGGGCTAATGAAAAACTGTTTTTT. Translating gives CSVARRGANEKLFF.

V usage is TRBV29-1 and J usage is TRBJ2-3; tentative D call: TRBD1 (5 bases). Germline assignment: CDR1 SQVTM and CDR2 ANQGSEA. Between the trimmed V and J ends, which lost 4 bases and 2 bases, there was a span of 10 bases. This CDR3 comprises 13 residues. The CDR3 DNA follows: TGCAGCGTTGGGGCAGGGTACACAGATACGCAGTATTTT. Its protein product is CSVGAGYTDTQYF.

The chain has TRBV15 and TRBJ2-5, with 9 bases matching TRBD2. TRBJ2-7 explains the end of the DNA better; the J call may be wrong. CDR1 LNHNV and CDR2 YYDKDF come from the germline V gene (reference sequence). There are 15 residues in the CDR3. The CDR3 region is CATRLTSGSSYEQYF. The CDR3 DNA follows: TGTGCCACCCGATTGACTAGCGGAAGCTCCTACGAGCAGTACTTC.

This sequence joins TRBV18 and TRBJ1-1; D perhaps matches TRBD1 (5 bases). V dropped 3 bases and J dropped 0 bases, with 17 bases sitting between them. CDR1 is KGHSH and CDR2 is LQKENI in the germline V gene. The CDR3 contains 17 residues. The CDR3 spells CASSPPSGGFLNTEAFF. In nucleotides, the CDR3 is TGTGCCAGCTCACCCCCGTCCGGGGGGTTTTTGAACACTGAAGCTTTCTTT.

V is TRBV6-6 and J is TRBJ2-1; 9 nucleotides line up with TRBD2. J was trimmed by 5 bases and V by 0 bases; bases with no gene match: 5. The CDR3 runs 16 residues. CDR1 is MNHNY, CDR2 SVGAGI, per germline (reference sequence). The CDR3 here is CASSYSKASGDNEQFF. CDR3 coding DNA: TGTGCCAGCAGTTACTCGAAGGCTAGCGGGGACAATGAGCAGTTCTTC.

The V call is TRBV9, the J call TRBJ1-2; D unclear. This CDR3 is built from 15 residues. Germline CDR1 is SGDLS and CDR2 is YYNGEE. V lost 3 bases to trimming and J lost 7 bases, with 19 bases between them. The CDR3 loop reads CASSGLSPSILGYTF. The CDR3 nucleotides are TGTGCCAGCAGCGGACTTTCTCCGTCCATTCTTGGCTACACCTTC.

The gene calls are TRBV13 and TRBJ2-7; possible D gene TRBD2, 6 bases. The CDR3 covers 15 residues. Germline V lookup: CDR1 PRHDT, CDR2 FYEKMQ (reference sequence). With 5 bases removed from V and 0 bases from J, the gap between germline ends came to 14 bases. The CDR3 protein is CASSADYWSSYEQYF. CDR3 in DNA: TGTGCCAGCAGCGCGGACTATTGGAGCTCCTACGAGCAGTACTTC.

The V call is TRBV12-2, the J call TRBJ1-5; the DNA was not compared with TRBD1, the D call given in the table. TRBV12-2 is deemed a pseudogene. The CDR3 length is 14 residues. The CDR3 protein is CASRLDREDQPQHF. The DNA of the CDR3 is TGTGCAAGTCGCCTCGACAGGGAGGATCAGCCCCAGCATTTT.

V is TRBV5-1 and J is TRBJ1-4; the D gene is possibly TRBD1 (5 bases). Germline loops: CDR1 SGHRS, CDR2 YFSETQ. Trimming took 5 bases from V and 0 from J, leaving 20 bases between them. The CDR3 spans 18 residues. The CDR3 nucleotides read TGCGCCAGCAGATGGGGCGCGCTCAGACCTGCAACTAATGAAAAACTGTTTTTT. Translated: CASRWGALRPATNEKLFF.

This rearrangement joins TRBV19 to TRBJ1-1, with 9 bases lining up with TRBD1. This CDR3 contains 13 residues. V gave up 5 bases and J gave up 7 bases; unmatched junction bases: 5. Germline V CDR1 and CDR2: LNHDA, SQIVND (reference sequence). The CDR3 reads CASSPDRGYEAFF. The DNA of the CDR3 is TGTGCCAGTAGTCCCGACAGGGGGTATGAAGCTTTCTTT.

The chain joins TRBV29-1 to TRBJ2-7; 13 nucleotides agree with TRBD2. CDR1 and CDR2 from the germline V gene are SQVTM and ANQGSEA. CDR3 length: 15 amino acids. With V trimmed by 1 base and J by 3 bases, 3 bases remained unmatched. The CDR3 reads CSVEGTSGRYYEQYF. The DNA of the CDR3 is TGCAGCGTTGAAGGGACTAGCGGGAGATACTACGAGCAGTACTTC.

The chain couples TRBV6-5 to TRBJ1-2, with D possibly being TRBD1 (6 bases). The germline gives CDR1 MNHEY, CDR2 SVGAGI. CDR3 length: 15 amino acids. V dropped 0 bases and J dropped 4 bases, with 12 bases sitting between them. CDR3 sequence reads: CASSYSDRHTYGYTF. Written as DNA, the CDR3 is TGTGCCAGCAGTTACTCCGACAGGCACACCTATGGCTACACCTTC.

A few counts support this clone. The rearrangement uses TRBV28 and TRBJ2-7, with 11 nucleotides matching TRBD1. The CDR3 is 17 residues long. Looked up from germline, CDR1 is MDHEN and CDR2 is SYDVKM. V lost 6 bases and J lost 0; bases outside the gene matches: 10. The CDR3 loop reads CASRSPGTGGSSYEQYF. Here the CDR3 DNA reads TGTGCCAGCAGGTCACCCGGGACAGGGGGGAGCTCCTACGAGCAGTACTTC.

The chain uses TRBV7-9 and TRBJ1-3; the match to TRBD1 covers 8 bases. Trimming at V came to 11 bases and at J to 0 bases, leaving 6 bases not matched to a gene. The CDR3 sequence is 14 residues long. CDR1 is SEHNR and CDR2 is FQNEAQ in the germline V gene (reference sequence). The CDR3 nucleotides read TGTGCCGGAGACAGGGGAAGCTCTGGAAACACCATATATTTT. Translating gives CAGDRGSSGNTIYF.

This chain links TRBV28 with TRBJ1-3, with a weak D call TRBD1 (6 bases). Between the trimmed V and J ends, which lost 5 bases and 2 bases, there was a span of 13 bases. Per the germline V gene, CDR1 is MDHEN and CDR2 is SYDVKM. CDR3 length: 15 amino acids. The CDR3 loop is CASSTPGGAGNTIYF. CDR3 nucleotide sequence: TGTGCCAGCAGTACTCCTGGGGGCGCTGGAAACACCATATATTTT.